Listed below are T cell receptor beta chains from one sample, sequenced in a study of regulatory T cells in long-lasting Graves disease. In TCRdb, the multiplex PCR reads were re-called with MiXCR into one record per CDR3 protein. The table shows roughly 610,000 distinct CDR3 sequences, with around 15% occurring only once. These same data were also listed under a study on T cells in Graves' hyperthyroidism and ophthalmopathy.

The source material was peripheral blood mononuclear cells (PBMCs), sampled at new diagnosis, from a patient treated with antithyroid drugs. These TCRs come from a man aged 18 to 30 with Graves disease. The CDR3 runs from the conserved cysteine through the conserved F or W. The order of the fields is J gene, CDR3 length, clone size, D gene, V gene, CDR3 DNA, CDR3 protein. A D gene is named only where the DNA matches it firmly. Clone size is given for some rows only: seen once, a few or many times, or a class if the clone is expanded.

J gene: TRBJ1-2; CDR3 length: 12; clone size: few; D gene: TRBD1; V gene: TRBV20-1; CDR3 DNA: TGCAGTGCTCCGACAGGGATCCATGGCTACACCTTC; CDR3 protein: CSAPTGIHGYTF
J gene: TRBJ1-2; CDR3 length: 12; clone size: NA; D gene: NA; V gene: TRBV10-3; CDR3 DNA: TGTGCCATCAGTGAGATTAACTATGGCTACACCTTC; CDR3 protein: CAISEINYGYTF
J gene: TRBJ2-1; CDR3 length: 14; clone size: many; D gene: NA; V gene: TRBV7-8; CDR3 DNA: TGTGCCAGCAGCTTAGCCGTCCCGAAAGGAGAGCAGTTCTTC; CDR3 protein: CASSLAVPKGEQFF
J gene: TRBJ2-1; CDR3 length: 17; clone size: many; D gene: TRBD1; V gene: TRBV4-1; CDR3 DNA: TGCGCCAGCAGCCAAGCCGCCTGGGGACAGGGGTACAATGAGCAGTTCTTC; CDR3 protein: CASSQAAWGQGYNEQFF
J gene: TRBJ1-1; CDR3 length: 15; clone size: few; D gene: NA; V gene: TRBV4-2; CDR3 DNA: TGTGCCAGCAGCCAAGGCTCGGGTGAGGGCACTGAAGCTTTCTTT; CDR3 protein: CASSQGSGEGTEAFF
J gene: TRBJ1-5; CDR3 length: 15; clone size: many; D gene: TRBD1; V gene: TRBV28; CDR3 DNA: TGTGCCAGCAGTTCACAGGGGGCTAGCAATCAGCCCCAGCATTTT; CDR3 protein: CASSSQGASNQPQHF
J gene: TRBJ2-7; CDR3 length: 14; clone size: many; D gene: TRBD2; V gene: TRBV11-2; CDR3 DNA: TGTGCCAGCAGCTTAGGCGGGAGAATCTACGAGCAGTACTTC; CDR3 protein: CASSLGGRIYEQYF
J gene: TRBJ1-4; CDR3 length: 13; clone size: few; D gene: TRBD1; V gene: TRBV7-9; CDR3 DNA: TGTGCCTCGGCGGACAGGGGGCATGAAAAACTGTTTTTT; CDR3 protein: CASADRGHEKLFF
J gene: TRBJ1-1; CDR3 length: 14; clone size: NA; D gene: NA; V gene: TRBV5-6; CDR3 DNA: TGTGCCAGCAGGCCGTGGGGGGCTGGGACTGAAGCTTTCTTT; CDR3 protein: CASRPWGAGTEAFF
J gene: TRBJ2-5; CDR3 length: 15; clone size: few; D gene: TRBD1; V gene: TRBV25-1; CDR3 DNA: TGTGCCAGCAGTAAAGAGACAGGGAGTCAAGAGACCCAGTACTTC; CDR3 protein: CASSKETGSQETQYF
J gene: TRBJ2-1; CDR3 length: 13; clone size: few; D gene: NA; V gene: TRBV7-9; CDR3 DNA: TGTGCCCTCGGTGTCAGGGAAGACAATGAGCAGTTCTTC; CDR3 protein: CALGVREDNEQFF
J gene: TRBJ2-5; CDR3 length: 14; clone size: many; D gene: NA; V gene: TRBV11-3; CDR3 DNA: TGTGCCAGCAGCCCTGCGGGGGCGAGAGAGACCCAGTACTTC; CDR3 protein: CASSPAGARETQYF
J gene: TRBJ2-3; CDR3 length: 14; clone size: NA; D gene: NA; V gene: TRBV2; CDR3 DNA: TGTGCCAGCAGCTCACCCGGACAGACAGATACGCAGTATTTT; CDR3 protein: CASSSPGQTDTQYF
J gene: TRBJ2-1; CDR3 length: 10; clone size: few; D gene: NA; V gene: TRBV28; CDR3 DNA: TGTGCCACCAATTACAATGAGCAGTTCTTC; CDR3 protein: CATNYNEQFF
J gene: TRBJ2-1; CDR3 length: 12; clone size: many; D gene: NA; V gene: TRBV28; CDR3 DNA: TGTGCCAGCAGCCAGGACGGCAATGAGCAGTTCTTC; CDR3 protein: CASSQDGNEQFF
J gene: TRBJ1-1; CDR3 length: 14; clone size: many; D gene: NA; V gene: TRBV6-1; CDR3 DNA: TGTGCCACCTTACCACCCAGGGGCGGGAGTGAAGCTTTCTTT; CDR3 protein: CATLPPRGGSEAFF
J gene: TRBJ2-1; CDR3 length: 18; clone size: few; D gene: TRBD2; V gene: TRBV30; CDR3 DNA: TGTGCCTGGAGTGTATTTCGTCGGACTAGCGGGAAGTACAATGAGCAGTTCTTC; CDR3 protein: CAWSVFRRTSGKYNEQFF
J gene: TRBJ2-3; CDR3 length: 15; clone size: NA; D gene: TRBD2; V gene: TRBV20-1; CDR3 DNA: TGCAGTGCTAGTGATCTAGCGGCTAGCACAGATACGCAGTATTTT; CDR3 protein: CSASDLAASTDTQYF
J gene: TRBJ2-5; CDR3 length: 13; clone size: many; D gene: NA; V gene: TRBV11-3; CDR3 DNA: TGTGCCAGCAGCACTACCGGGACTCAGACCCAGTACTTC; CDR3 protein: CASSTTGTQTQYF
J gene: TRBJ2-5; CDR3 length: 13; clone size: many; D gene: TRBD2; V gene: TRBV2; CDR3 DNA: TGTGCCAGCAGTGGCGGGAGTGGGGAGACCCAGTACTTC; CDR3 protein: CASSGGSGETQYF
J gene: TRBJ2-1; CDR3 length: 14; clone size: NA; D gene: NA; V gene: TRBV18; CDR3 DNA: TGTGCCAGCTCACCCCTAGCGAGAAGCAATGAGCAGTTCTTC; CDR3 protein: CASSPLARSNEQFF
J gene: TRBJ1-6; CDR3 length: 14; clone size: few; D gene: NA; V gene: TRBV9; CDR3 DNA: TGTGCCAGCAGCGTAGTAGAGGGAGGGTCACCCCTCCACTTT; CDR3 protein: CASSVVEGGSPLHF
J gene: TRBJ2-7; CDR3 length: 13; clone size: NA; D gene: TRBD1; V gene: TRBV6-1; CDR3 DNA: TGTGCCAGCAGGATAGGGACAGGGGGGATGCAGTACTTC; CDR3 protein: CASRIGTGGMQYF
J gene: TRBJ2-2; CDR3 length: 14; clone size: many; D gene: NA; V gene: TRBV9; CDR3 DNA: TGTGCCAGCAGCGCCGATGGGACGGACGGGGAGCTGTTTTTT; CDR3 protein: CASSADGTDGELFF
J gene: TRBJ1-6; CDR3 length: 13; clone size: few; D gene: TRBD1; V gene: TRBV4-1; CDR3 DNA: TGCGCCAGCAAGGGACAGGGGATGTTACCCCTCCACTTT; CDR3 protein: CASKGQGMLPLHF
J gene: TRBJ2-1; CDR3 length: 13; clone size: many; D gene: TRBD1; V gene: TRBV12-3/TRBV12-4; CDR3 DNA: TGTGCCAGCAGTTTAAGCTCCGGGACAGGGGTGTTCTTC; CDR3 protein: CASSLSSGTGVFF
J gene: TRBJ2-5; CDR3 length: 16; clone size: NA; D gene: TRBD1; V gene: TRBV15; CDR3 DNA: TGTGCCACCAGCAGTACGGGACAGGTGCTTCAAGAGACCCAGTACTTC; CDR3 protein: CATSSTGQVLQETQYF
J gene: TRBJ1-6; CDR3 length: 14; clone size: few; D gene: NA; V gene: TRBV12-3/TRBV12-4; CDR3 DNA: TGTGCCAGCAGTTTATCCGGGACCAATTCACCCCTCCACTTT; CDR3 protein: CASSLSGTNSPLHF
J gene: TRBJ2-7; CDR3 length: 15; clone size: NA; D gene: TRBD1; V gene: TRBV4-2; CDR3 DNA: TGTGCCAGCGGGTCAGGGACAGGGGAAACTTACGAGCAGTACTTC; CDR3 protein: CASGSGTGETYEQYF
J gene: TRBJ1-2; CDR3 length: 13; clone size: NA; D gene: NA; V gene: TRBV25-1; CDR3 DNA: TGTGCCAGCAGCCAGTCTATGAGCTATGGCTACACCTTC; CDR3 protein: CASSQSMSYGYTF
J gene: TRBJ2-1; CDR3 length: 15; clone size: many; D gene: TRBD2; V gene: TRBV6-2/TRBV6-3; CDR3 DNA: TGTGCCAGCAGACAGGGACTAGCGGCCTACAATGAGCAGTTCTTC; CDR3 protein: CASRQGLAAYNEQFF
J gene: TRBJ1-2; CDR3 length: 14; clone size: many; D gene: TRBD1; V gene: TRBV20-1; CDR3 DNA: TGCAGTGCTAGAGCGGCTGGGACAGGGGGTGGCTACACCTTC; CDR3 protein: CSARAAGTGGGYTF
J gene: TRBJ2-3; CDR3 length: 13; clone size: few; D gene: NA; V gene: TRBV29-1; CDR3 DNA: TGCAGCGTAACGGACGGAGGCACAGATACGCAGTATTTT; CDR3 protein: CSVTDGGTDTQYF
J gene: TRBJ2-1; CDR3 length: 16; clone size: few; D gene: TRBD1; V gene: TRBV27; CDR3 DNA: TGTGCCAGCAGTTTAGGGGACAGGGGATCGGACAATGAGCAGTTCTTC; CDR3 protein: CASSLGDRGSDNEQFF
J gene: TRBJ1-5; CDR3 length: 14; clone size: few; D gene: TRBD1; V gene: TRBV6-1; CDR3 DNA: TGTGCCAGCAGCCGGACAGGGGTGGTTCAGCCCCAGCATTTT; CDR3 protein: CASSRTGVVQPQHF
J gene: TRBJ1-2; CDR3 length: 16; clone size: NA; D gene: TRBD1; V gene: TRBV28; CDR3 DNA: TGTGCCAGCAGTTTACCTAGGGGGCGGTACAACTATGGCTACACCTTC; CDR3 protein: CASSLPRGRYNYGYTF
J gene: TRBJ2-7; CDR3 length: 12; clone size: NA; D gene: NA; V gene: TRBV29-1; CDR3 DNA: TGCAGCGCTGCGACAGGCTCCTACGAGCAGTACTTC; CDR3 protein: CSAATGSYEQYF
J gene: TRBJ2-1; CDR3 length: 18; clone size: NA; D gene: TRBD2; V gene: TRBV15; CDR3 DNA: TGTGCCACCAGCAGAGGTCTGGCTAGCGGATGCTCCTACAATGAGCAGTTCTTC; CDR3 protein: CATSRGLASGCSYNEQFF
J gene: TRBJ2-1; CDR3 length: 16; clone size: many; D gene: TRBD2; V gene: TRBV3-1; CDR3 DNA: TGTGCCAGCAGCCAATTTAGCGGGAGGACCGTCGGTGAGCAGTTCTTC; CDR3 protein: CASSQFSGRTVGEQFF
J gene: TRBJ2-6; CDR3 length: 17; clone size: few; D gene: TRBD1; V gene: TRBV3-1; CDR3 DNA: TGTGCCAGCAGCCAAGTCGCAGGGGGCACTGGGGCCAACGTCCTGACTTTC; CDR3 protein: CASSQVAGGTGANVLTF
J gene: TRBJ2-7; CDR3 length: 16; clone size: NA; D gene: TRBD2; V gene: TRBV7-8; CDR3 DNA: TGTGCCAGCAGCCAGGGACTAGCGGGAGGGGGGTACGAGCAGTACTTC; CDR3 protein: CASSQGLAGGGYEQYF
J gene: TRBJ1-5; CDR3 length: 16; clone size: many; D gene: NA; V gene: TRBV19; CDR3 DNA: TGTGCCAGTAGGGTCTGGAGGGGAATGGGCAATCAGCCCCAGCATTTT; CDR3 protein: CASRVWRGMGNQPQHF
J gene: TRBJ1-1; CDR3 length: 15; clone size: many; D gene: TRBD1; V gene: TRBV7-3; CDR3 DNA: TGTGCCAGCAGCTTACTAAACAGGGGGACGACTGAAGCTTTCTTT; CDR3 protein: CASSLLNRGTTEAFF
J gene: TRBJ2-7; CDR3 length: 14; clone size: few; D gene: NA; V gene: TRBV3-1; CDR3 DNA: TGTGCCAGCACGCCCCGGGCCTTTACCTACGAGCAGTACTTC; CDR3 protein: CASTPRAFTYEQYF
J gene: TRBJ2-5; CDR3 length: 15; clone size: few; D gene: NA; V gene: TRBV7-2; CDR3 DNA: TGTGCCAGCAGCTTAGAACTTTCGGTCATCGAGACCCAGTACTTC; CDR3 protein: CASSLELSVIETQYF
J gene: TRBJ1-2; CDR3 length: 14; clone size: many; D gene: NA; V gene: TRBV12-3/TRBV12-4; CDR3 DNA: TGTGCCAGCAGTTTCTATACCGGGACCTATGGCTACACCTTC; CDR3 protein: CASSFYTGTYGYTF
J gene: TRBJ2-3; CDR3 length: 17; clone size: many; D gene: TRBD1; V gene: TRBV7-8; CDR3 DNA: TGTGCCAGCAGCTTGTTCCTCGGGACAGGGGGAGCAGATACGCAGTATTTT; CDR3 protein: CASSLFLGTGGADTQYF
J gene: TRBJ2-5; CDR3 length: 18; clone size: NA; D gene: TRBD1; V gene: TRBV3-1; CDR3 DNA: TGTGCCAGCAGCCAAGGGGTTCAGGACAGGGTCTACCAAGAGACCCAGTACTTC; CDR3 protein: CASSQGVQDRVYQETQYF
J gene: TRBJ2-7; CDR3 length: 14; clone size: NA; D gene: TRBD2; V gene: TRBV12-3/TRBV12-4; CDR3 DNA: TGTGCCAGCAGTTTCGGGAGGGCCTCAAGAGGTGCGTACTTC; CDR3 protein: CASSFGRASRGAYF
J gene: TRBJ2-2; CDR3 length: 18; clone size: many; D gene: TRBD2; V gene: TRBV11-2; CDR3 DNA: TGTGCCAGCAGCATGGGACTAGCGGGAGGGCCTGGCACCGGGGAGCTGTTTTTT; CDR3 protein: CASSMGLAGGPGTGELFF
J gene: TRBJ1-1; CDR3 length: 14; clone size: NA; D gene: NA; V gene: TRBV20-1; CDR3 DNA: TGCAGTGTCCCCCCGGCGGGAAAGAACGCTGAAGCTTTCTTT; CDR3 protein: CSVPPAGKNAEAFF
J gene: TRBJ2-1; CDR3 length: 15; clone size: many; D gene: NA; V gene: TRBV7-3; CDR3 DNA: TGTGCCAGCAGCATTCAGCCGCGGAGATACAATGAGCAGTTCTTC; CDR3 protein: CASSIQPRRYNEQFF